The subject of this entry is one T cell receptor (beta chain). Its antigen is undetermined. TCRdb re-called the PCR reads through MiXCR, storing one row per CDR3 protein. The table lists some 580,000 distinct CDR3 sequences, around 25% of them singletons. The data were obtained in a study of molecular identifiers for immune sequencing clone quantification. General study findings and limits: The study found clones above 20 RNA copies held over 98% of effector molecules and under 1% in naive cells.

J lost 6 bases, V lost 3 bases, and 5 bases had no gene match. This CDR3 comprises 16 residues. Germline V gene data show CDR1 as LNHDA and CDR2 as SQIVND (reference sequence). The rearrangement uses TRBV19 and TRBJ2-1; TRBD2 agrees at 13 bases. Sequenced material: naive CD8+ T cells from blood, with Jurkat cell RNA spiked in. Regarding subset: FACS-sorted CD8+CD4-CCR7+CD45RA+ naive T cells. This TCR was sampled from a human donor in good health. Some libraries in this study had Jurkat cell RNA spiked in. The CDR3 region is CASSIAGLAGLNEQFF. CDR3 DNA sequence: TGTGCCAGTAGTATTGCGGGACTAGCGGGACTCAATGAGCAGTTCTTC.